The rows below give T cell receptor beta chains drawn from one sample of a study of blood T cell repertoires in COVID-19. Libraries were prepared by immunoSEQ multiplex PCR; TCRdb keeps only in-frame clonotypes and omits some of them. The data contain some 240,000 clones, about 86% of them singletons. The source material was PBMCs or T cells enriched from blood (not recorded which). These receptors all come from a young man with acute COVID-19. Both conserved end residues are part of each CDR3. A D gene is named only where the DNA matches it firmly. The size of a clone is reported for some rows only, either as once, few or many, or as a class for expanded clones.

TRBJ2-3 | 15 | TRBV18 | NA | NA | TGTGCCAGCTCGCACGGGAGGGGGCGGTCAGATACGCAGTATTTT | CASSHGRGRSDTQYF
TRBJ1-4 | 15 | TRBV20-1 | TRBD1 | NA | TGCAGTGCTAGTGGGGGACAGGGAACTAATGAAAAACTGTTTTTT | CSASGGQGTNEKLFF
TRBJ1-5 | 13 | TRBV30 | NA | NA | TGTGCCTGGAGTGTACAGGACAATCAGCCCCAGCATTTT | CAWSVQDNQPQHF
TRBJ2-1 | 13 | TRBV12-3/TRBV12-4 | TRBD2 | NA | TGTGCCAGCATCACCGGGACTAGTGATGAGCAGTTCTTC | CASITGTSDEQFF
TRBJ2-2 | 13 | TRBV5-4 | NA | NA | TGTGCCAGCAGCTTTCACGGCACCGGGGAGCTGTTTTTT | CASSFHGTGELFF
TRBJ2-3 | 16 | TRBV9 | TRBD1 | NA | TGTGCCAGCAGCCCAGGGACAGGGTTTGTCACAGATACGCAGTATTTT | CASSPGTGFVTDTQYF
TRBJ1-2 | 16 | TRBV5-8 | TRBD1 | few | TGTGCCAGCAGCTTGGAGTGGACAGGGGCGAACTATGGCTACACCTTC | CASSLEWTGANYGYTF
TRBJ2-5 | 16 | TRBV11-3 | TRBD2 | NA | TGTGCCAGCAGCTTAGTTTCTAGCGGGTACCAAGAGACCCAGTACTTC | CASSLVSSGYQETQYF
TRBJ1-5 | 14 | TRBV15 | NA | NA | TGTGCCACCAGCGAGGGAAGGCGAAATCAGCCCCAGCATTTT | CATSEGRRNQPQHF
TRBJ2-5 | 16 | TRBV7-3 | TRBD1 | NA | TGTGCCAGCAGCCCCCTTTTGGGACAGGGGAAAGAGACCCAGTACTTC | CASSPLLGQGKETQYF
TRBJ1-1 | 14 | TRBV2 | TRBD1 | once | TGTGCCAGCAGGGGACAGACTAAGAACACTGAAGCTTTCTTT | CASRGQTKNTEAFF
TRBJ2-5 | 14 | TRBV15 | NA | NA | TGTGCCACCAGCAGAGTGAGTAGAAAAGAGACCCAGTACTTC | CATSRVSRKETQYF
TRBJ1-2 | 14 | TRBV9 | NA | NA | TGTGCCAGCAGCGTAGTCTCGGGGGGCTATGGCTACACCTTC | CASSVVSGGYGYTF
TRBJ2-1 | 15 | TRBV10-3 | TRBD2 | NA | TGTGCCATCAGTGAGAGGCTAGCGGGAGACAATGAGCAGTTCTTC | CAISERLAGDNEQFF
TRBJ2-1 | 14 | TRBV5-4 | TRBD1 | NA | TGTGCCAGCAGCCCACGACAGGGGTACAATGAGCAGTTCTTC | CASSPRQGYNEQFF
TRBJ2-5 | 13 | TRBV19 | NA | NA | TGTGCCAGTAAGCAGGGTGTGGGAGAGACCCAGTACTTC | CASKQGVGETQYF
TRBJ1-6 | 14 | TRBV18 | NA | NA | TGTGCCAGCTCACAAGCGGCCAGTGGATCACCCCTCCACTTT | CASSQAASGSPLHF
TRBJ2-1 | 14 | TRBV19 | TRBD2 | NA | TGTGCCAGCCAGAGACTAGCGGGACTGAATGAGCAGTTCTTC | CASQRLAGLNEQFF
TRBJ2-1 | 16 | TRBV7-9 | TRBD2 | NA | TGTGCCAGCAGCTCGACGAGACTAGCGGAGGATGAGAAGCAGTTCTTC | CASSSTRLAEDEKQFF
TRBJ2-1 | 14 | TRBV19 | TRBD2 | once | TGTGCCAGTAGTCTCCAAGCGGGGGGCTATGAGCAGTTCTTC | CASSLQAGGYEQFF
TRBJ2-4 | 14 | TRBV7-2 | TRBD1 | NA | TGTGCCAGCAGCTTAGGACAGGGAAGAAACATTCAGTACTTC | CASSLGQGRNIQYF
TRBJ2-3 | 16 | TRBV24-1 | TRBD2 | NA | TGTGCCACCAGTGATCCGACTAGCCCAAACACAGATACGCAGTATTTT | CATSDPTSPNTDTQYF
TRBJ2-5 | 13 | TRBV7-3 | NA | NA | TGTGCCAGCAGCCGTTCGTACCAAGAGACCCAGTACTTC | CASSRSYQETQYF
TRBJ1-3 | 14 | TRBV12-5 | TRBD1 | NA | TGTGCTAGTGGCCCGACAGGGGGAGGAAACACCATATATTTT | CASGPTGGGNTIYF
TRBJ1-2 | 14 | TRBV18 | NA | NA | TGTGCCAGCTCACCACCCCCGGGTGTAGGTGGCTACACCTTC | CASSPPPGVGGYTF
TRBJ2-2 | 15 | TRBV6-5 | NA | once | TGTGCCAGCAAACGACCCGGGGTTACGGGCGGGGAGCTGTTTTTT | CASKRPGVTGGELFF
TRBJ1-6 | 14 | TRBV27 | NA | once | TGTGCCAGCAGCACCCCCACGGGGAATTCACCCCTCCACTTT | CASSTPTGNSPLHF
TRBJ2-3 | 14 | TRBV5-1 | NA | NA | TGCGCCAGCAGCCCCATCGGGGGCACAGATACGCAGTATTTT | CASSPIGGTDTQYF
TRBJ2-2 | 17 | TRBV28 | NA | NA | TGTGCCAGCAGCCCCCCCTCGGGTGTCCCGAACACCGGGGAGCTGTTTTTT | CASSPPSGVPNTGELFF
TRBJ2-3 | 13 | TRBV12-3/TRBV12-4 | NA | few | TGTGCCAGCAGTTCTAGCCTATCCTATACGCAGTATTTT | CASSSSLSYTQYF
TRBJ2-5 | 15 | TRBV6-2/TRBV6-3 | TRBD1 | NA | TGTGCCAGCAGTTTAGGGACAGGGGGCGGAGAGACCCAGTACTTC | CASSLGTGGGETQYF
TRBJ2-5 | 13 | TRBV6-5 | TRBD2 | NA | TGTGCCGCAGGGACTAGCGCGCAAGAGACCCAGTACTTC | CAAGTSAQETQYF
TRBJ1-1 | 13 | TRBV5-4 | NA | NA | TGTGCCAGCAGCGCGGACAGGAACACTGAAGCTTTCTTT | CASSADRNTEAFF
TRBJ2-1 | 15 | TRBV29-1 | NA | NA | TGCAGCGTTAACCCGGGGGACTTCTCCTACAATGAGCAGTTCTTC | CSVNPGDFSYNEQFF
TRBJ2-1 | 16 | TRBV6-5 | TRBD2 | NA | TGTGCCAGCAGTTCCCCGGGGGGCGGGAGGATCGATGAGCAGTTCTTC | CASSSPGGGRIDEQFF
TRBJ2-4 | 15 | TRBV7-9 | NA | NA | TGTGCCAGCAGCTTAGCACAGGGCCCCAAAAACATTCAGTACTTC | CASSLAQGPKNIQYF
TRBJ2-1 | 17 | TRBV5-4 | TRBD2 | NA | TGTGCCAGCAGCCAACCCTCCTCCGGGAGGGCCAGGGTTGAGCAGTTCTTC | CASSQPSSGRARVEQFF
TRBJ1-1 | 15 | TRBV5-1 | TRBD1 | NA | TGTGCCAGCAGCTCTAGGACAGGGGGCAACACTGAAGCTTTCTTT | CASSSRTGGNTEAFF
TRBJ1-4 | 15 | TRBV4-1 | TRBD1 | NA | TGCGCCAGCAGCCAACCGGGCAGGGGGTTGGAAAAACTGTTTTTT | CASSQPGRGLEKLFF
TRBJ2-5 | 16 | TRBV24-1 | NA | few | TGTGCCACCAGTGATTTCGGCAGCGTCGGACAAGAGACCCAGTACTTC | CATSDFGSVGQETQYF
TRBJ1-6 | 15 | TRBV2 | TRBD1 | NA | TGTGCCAGCAGCCCTCGGGCGGCAGGGGGCTCACCCCTCCACTTT | CASSPRAAGGSPLHF
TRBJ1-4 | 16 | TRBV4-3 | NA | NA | TGCGCCAGCAGCCAAGAGGCAGGGCCCCGATATGAAAAACTGTTTTTT | CASSQEAGPRYEKLFF
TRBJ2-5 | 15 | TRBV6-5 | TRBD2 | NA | TGTGCCAGCAGTCCATCGACTAGCGGGCAAGAGACCCAGTACTTC | CASSPSTSGQETQYF
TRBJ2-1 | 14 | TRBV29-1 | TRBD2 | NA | TGCAGCGTTAAAAGACTAGCGGGAGGCAATGAGCAGTTCTTC | CSVKRLAGGNEQFF
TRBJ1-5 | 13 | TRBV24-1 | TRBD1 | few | TGTGCCACCAGCCGGGACAGTCCGGGGCCCCAGCATTTT | CATSRDSPGPQHF
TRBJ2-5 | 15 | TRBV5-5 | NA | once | TGTGCCAGCACCACGTTAGAGGTGCCGGGGGAGACCCAGTACTTC | CASTTLEVPGETQYF
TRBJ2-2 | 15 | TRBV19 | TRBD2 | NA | TGTGCCAGTAGTTTCGGGACTAGCCGCACCGGGGAGCTGTTTTTT | CASSFGTSRTGELFF
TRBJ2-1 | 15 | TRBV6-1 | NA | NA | TGTGCCAGCAGTGACCAGGCGGGGCGTCACAATGAGCAGTTCTTC | CASSDQAGRHNEQFF
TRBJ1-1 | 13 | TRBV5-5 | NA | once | TGTGCCAGCAGCCGGGTGCGAGGCACTGAAGCTTTCTTT | CASSRVRGTEAFF